One T cell receptor beta chain is described in this entry. The sample is drawn from a study of T-cell reconstitution after alpha-beta-depleted transplantation in children. The CDR3 consists of 15 residues. V lost 1 base, J lost 3 bases, and 13 bases lay in between. Looked up from germline, CDR1 is SGHRS and CDR2 is YFSETQ. For TCRbeta, the library was prepared with unique molecular identifiers. MiXCR, applied by TCRdb to the PCR reads, yields one record per CDR3 protein. The sample yields about 400,000 distinct CDR3 sequences, just over 20% seen once. V is TRBV5-1 and J is TRBJ1-2; D might be TRBD1 (6 bases). The sequencing used PBMCs from the stem cell graft donor, collected from the stem cell graft. The receptor was isolated from a human donor who donated a stem cell graft to a child with acute myeloid leukemia. CDR3 sequence (DNA): TGCGCCAGCAGCTTGACAGGGAAGGTGGACTATGGCTACACCTTC. This sequence encodes CASSLTGKVDYGYTF.